This T cell receptor beta chain was identified during a study of cytotoxic CD8 clonotypes in ibrutinib-treated CLL. Findings of the study overall: Public clonotypes proved infrequent, and on treatment they shrank or remained steady. In comparison with age-matched healthy donors, baseline clonality was higher and tracked circulating CD8+ T-cell counts.

As regards this clone: What it recognizes is unknown.

Assay used: immunoSEQ multiplex PCR; TCRdb lists only in-frame clones, some missing. The repertoire consists of 250,000 to 350,000 clones, with less than 85% occurring once and the leading ten covering approximately 5.1%. This TCR was recovered from a human donor with chronic lymphocytic leukemia. Sequencing used PBMCs, obtained at disease progression, from a patient treated with ibrutinib.

The CDR3 region has the DNA TGTGCCAGTAGTTTGACCCGGGACAGCCTCTACGTGACTAACTATGGCTACACCTTC. Translating gives CASSLTRDSLYVTNYGYTF. The chain couples TRBV19 to TRBJ1-2, with TRBD1 matching over 7 bases. The germline V gene encodes CDR1 LNHDA and CDR2 SQIVND (reference sequence). J gave up 0 bases and V 5 bases, and 18 bases lay outside the gene matches. The CDR3 has 19 amino acids.